This T cell receptor beta chain appears in the sequencing data of a study of CD8 T cells in Susac syndrome. Of note for this clonotype: The antigen is unknown.

Random hexamers were used to reverse transcribe the RNA input (about 0.45 to 1 ug). The authors amplified TCR beta CDR3 across 54 Vbeta and 13 Jbeta using immunoSEQ multiplex PCR. TCRdb analysed the immunoSEQ multiplex PCR reads with MiXCR anew, one entry per CDR3 protein. Of around 190,000 distinct CDR3 sequences listed, approximately 95% are singletons. Germline CDR1 and CDR2: MGHRA and YSYEKL. The CDR3 length is 15 residues. Trimming stripped 2 bases from V and 6 bases from J, with 14 bases between. Whole-study findings and limits: As the study acknowledged, the number of individuals who were part of its TCR sequencing and HLA analysis was relatively small.

From blood CD8+ and CD4+ T cells, the TCR beta chain was sequenced. Negative isolation yielded CD8+ and CD4+ T cells; FACS enriched TEMRA cells. The chain carries TRBV4-1 and TRBJ2-1; tentative D call: TRBD1 (6 bases). The sequence was collected from a human donor with multiple sclerosis. Source material: CD8+ T cells from PBMCs. Here the CDR3 DNA reads TGCGCCAGCAGCCAAATTTTAGTAGGGGGCAATGAGCAGTTCTTC. Protein product: CASSQILVGGNEQFF.